Listed here is a single TCR beta chain. Antigen: not known. This record belongs to a study of radiation and T cells in renal cell carcinoma. The study, taken as a whole, reports: In nephrectomy-only tumors, top 100 clonotypes averaged around 40%, versus around 54% irradiated.

The treatment denotes: 15 Gy SBRT to primary tumor, nephrectomy 4 weeks later. Nephrectomy followed 15 Gy stereotactic body radiation by 4 weeks. Profiling relied on immunoSEQ multiplex PCR, and the TCRdb table lists in-frame clones only, not all of them. The sample carries 15,000 to 20,000 clones, approximately 51% recorded once. Trimming left V 5 bases short and J 0 bases short, with 17 bases between. Germline V CDR1 and CDR2: SGHTA, FQGTGA. The CDR3 covers 17 residues. The source was tumor tissue, collected from a patient whose treatment included radiotherapy and nephrectomy. The source of this sequence is a woman aged 60-75 years with renal cell carcinoma. This sequence joins TRBV7-3 and TRBJ2-1; D might be TRBD1 or TRBD2, each matching 6 bases. This CDR3 is CASSPTRGPSSYNEQFF. Written as DNA, the CDR3 is TGTGCCAGCAGCCCGACCCGGGGGCCAAGCTCCTACAATGAGCAGTTCTTC.